Below, 29 T cell receptor beta chains from the same sample are listed, as sequenced in a study of OX40 agonist ivuxolimab in advanced cancers. Only in-frame clones appear in the TCRdb table, and some are missing; sequencing was by immunoSEQ multiplex PCR. The sample has 60,000 or so clones; 84% are singletons. The source was CD4+ or CD8+ T cells sorted from blood, collected in a trial of the OX40 agonist ivuxolimab. The receptors were sampled from an adult with an advanced solid tumor such as melanoma, head and neck, liver or kidney cancer.

This clone appeared a few times. This chain joins TRBV28 and TRBJ2-3, with 7 bases matching TRBD1. This CDR3 has 15 amino acids. The V and J ends lost 4 bases and 3 bases, in that order; junction bases with no gene match: 7. Germline CDR1 and CDR2: MDHEN and SYDVKM. The CDR3 bases are TGTGCCAGCAGTTCCGCCCCGGGACAGACAGATACGCAGTATTTT. It codes for CASSSAPGQTDTQYF.

This chain uses TRBV5-8 with TRBJ2-7; D might be TRBD1 (6 bases). Germline CDR1 reads SGHTS; CDR2 reads YDEGEE. The CDR3 sequence is 13 residues long. V was trimmed by 4 bases and J by 4 bases, leaving 12 bases between them. This CDR3 reads CASSARQAYEQYF. The CDR3 nucleotides read TGTGCCAGCAGCGCCCGACAGGCTTACGAGCAGTACTTC.

The chain links TRBV7-9 to TRBJ1-4; possibly TRBD1 for D (5 bases). This CDR3 is built from 15 residues. Germline loops: CDR1 SEHNR, CDR2 FQNEAQ (reference sequence). Trimming pared 5 bases from V and 8 bases from J, leaving 18 bases between. The CDR3 nucleotides read TGTGCCAGCAGCATCGGGCGGGGACGAGGCGAAAAACTGTTTTTT. Encoded protein: CASSIGRGRGEKLFF. Combining the CDR3 with reference TRBV7-9 and TRBJ1-4 gives the whole variable domain DTGVSQNPRHKITKRGQNVTFRCDPISEHNRLYWYRQTLGQGPEFLTYFQNEAQLEKSRLLSDRFSAERPKGSFSTLEIQRTEQGDSAMYLCASSIGRGRGEKLFFGSGTQLSVL.

The V gene is TRBV27, the J gene TRBJ2-1; 7 bases line up with TRBD1. The trim removed 9 bases at V and 2 bases at J, leaving 10 bases unmatched. Germline loops: CDR1 MNHEY, CDR2 SMNVEV (reference sequence). There are 15 residues in the CDR3. CDR3 residues: CASRTGRVPYNEQFF. The CDR3 DNA reads as TGTGCCAGTAGGACAGGCCGGGTGCCCTACAATGAGCAGTTCTTC.

This rearrangement joins TRBV27 to TRBJ2-7; D may be TRBD1 or TRBD2 (5 bases each). Trimming removed 6 bases from V and 1 base from J, with 16 bases in between. The CDR3 runs 15 residues. Germline assignment: CDR1 MNHEY and CDR2 SMNVEV (reference sequence). The CDR3 spells CASSRPGTASYEQYF. CDR3 nucleotides: TGTGCCAGCAGCCGTCCCGGGACCGCATCCTACGAGCAGTACTTC.

On this clone itself: The germline gene is not matched at one end of the junction; a read error may be the cause. V usage is TRBV7-7 and J usage is TRBJ1-1; the D is unclear. The CDR3 has 13 residues. Germline assignment: CDR1 SSHAT and CDR2 FNYEAQ (reference sequence). DNA for the CDR3: TGTGCTAGCAGCTCGGGGATGAACACTGAAGCTTTCTTT. The encoded protein is CASSSGMNTEAFF.

This chain uses TRBV5-6 with TRBJ1-1; TRBD1 is a possible D gene (6 bases). Between the trimmed V and J ends, which lost 4 bases and 6 bases, there was a span of 7 bases. The germline V gene has CDR1 SGHDT and CDR2 YYEEEE. The length of the CDR3 is 11 residues. The CDR3 DNA follows: TGTGCCAGCAGCCGGGGGCCTGAAGCTTTCTTT. Translating gives CASSRGPEAFF.

This clone has more than one count but fewer than ten. The chain links TRBV13 to TRBJ2-1; D may be TRBD1 (6 bases). Deletions cut 4 bases from V and 7 bases from J, with 8 bases between. This CDR3 is built from 12 residues. Germline assignment: CDR1 PRHDT and CDR2 FYEKMQ (reference sequence). CDR3 sequence: CASSSRGNEQFF. The CDR3 DNA sequence: TGTGCCAGCAGCTCCAGGGGTAATGAGCAGTTCTTC. Together with reference TRBV13 and TRBJ2-1, the CDR3 gives the full variable domain: AAGVIQSPRHLIKEKRETATLKCYPIPRHDTVYWYQQGPGQDPQFLISFYEKMQSDKGSIPDRFSAQQFSDYHSELNMSSLELGDSALYFCASSSRGNEQFFGPGTRLTVL.

This chain uses TRBV5-6 with TRBJ2-5, with 7 bases lining up with TRBD2. V dropped 0 bases and J dropped 5; count of bases not matched to a gene: 7. Germline CDR1 reads SGHDT; CDR2 reads YYEEEE. The CDR3 runs to 15 residues. The CDR3 bases are TGTGCCAGCAGCTTGGTTGGGGGGAGGGGCGAGACCCAGTACTTC. This sequence encodes CASSLVGGRGETQYF.

The CDR3 DNA is TGTGCCTGGAGTGCGACTAGCGGGAGGCCTACGCAGTATTTT. As protein: CAWSATSGRPTQYF. The chain is built from TRBV30 and TRBJ2-3; 13 bases fit TRBD2. Germline assignment: CDR1 GTSNPN and CDR2 SVGIG (reference sequence). Trimming at V came to 1 base and at J to 8 bases, leaving 3 bases not matched to a gene. The CDR3 is 14 amino acids.

The V gene is TRBV28, the J gene TRBJ2-4; no definite D call. Germline assignment: CDR1 MDHEN and CDR2 SYDVKM. The CDR3 has 10 amino acids. Trimming removed 8 bases at V and 12 bases at J, with 11 bases between. The CDR3 protein is CASGTRPQYF. The CDR3 nucleotides read TGTGCCAGCGGAACACGTCCTCAGTACTTC.

The chain links TRBV5-4 to TRBJ2-5; TRBD2 matches at 10 bases. This CDR3 comprises 15 residues. V lost 4 bases and J lost 1; bases outside the gene matches: 4. Germline V gene data show CDR1 as SGHNT and CDR2 as YYREEE (reference sequence). As DNA, the CDR3 is TGTGCCAGCAGCCCCAGCGGGGGGGCCCAAGAGACCCAGTACTTC. Translated, it gives CASSPSGGAQETQYF.

This chain uses TRBV19 with TRBJ2-1; 11 bases map to TRBD2. Per germline, CDR1 LNHDA and CDR2 SQIVND (reference sequence). Losses at the gene ends were 6 bases for V and 8 bases for J; bases not matched to a gene: 6. CDR3 length equals 14 residues. CDR3 loop: CASRTSGKDDEQFF. For the CDR3, the DNA is TGTGCCAGTAGGACTAGCGGGAAGGACGATGAGCAGTTCTTC.

The chain employs TRBV5-5 and TRBJ2-5, with 8 positions matching TRBD2. J gave up 3 bases and V 2 bases, and 12 bases lay outside the gene matches. The length of the CDR3 is 17 residues. In germline, CDR1 is SGHKS, CDR2 YYEKEE (reference sequence). CDR3 nucleotides: TGTGCCAGCAGCTTTACGCGTAGCGGGGCTCGAGAAGAGACCCAGTACTTC. This gives the protein CASSFTRSGAREETQYF.

This chain joins TRBV19 and TRBJ2-1, with TRBD1 matching 10 bases. J was trimmed by 8 bases and V by 6 bases; bases with no gene match: 4. This CDR3 contains 13 residues. The germline V gene encodes CDR1 LNHDA and CDR2 SQIVND (reference sequence). CDR3 nucleotide sequence: TGTGCCAGTAGAGGACAGGGGGGCGATGAGCAGTTCTTC. It codes for CASRGQGGDEQFF.

This clone was counted once. The rearrangement joins TRBV19 to TRBJ1-5; D gene unclear. This CDR3 is built from 14 residues. V lost 2 bases to trimming and J lost 2 bases, with 7 bases between them. From germline, CDR1 is LNHDA and CDR2 SQIVND (reference sequence). The CDR3 loop reads CASSIKGGNQPQHF. In nucleotides, the CDR3 is TGTGCCAGTAGTATAAAGGGTGGCAATCAGCCCCAGCATTTT. The full variable domain, in which reference TRBV19 and TRBJ1-5 provide the parts outside the CDR3, is DGGITQSPKYLFRKEGQNVTLSCEQNLNHDAMYWYRQDPGQGLRLIYYSQIVNDFQKGDIAEGYSVSREKKESFPLTVTSAQKNPTAFYLCASSIKGGNQPQHFGDGTRLSIL.

The gene calls are TRBV5-1 and TRBJ1-4; unclear D gene. The CDR3 spans 13 residues. The germline CDR1 and CDR2 sequences are SGHRS and YFSETQ. V was trimmed by 3 bases and J by 2 bases, leaving 5 bases between them. CDR3 nucleotides: TGCGCCAGCAGCTCGGGCACTAATGAAAAACTGTTTTTT. Translating it yields CASSSGTNEKLFF.

This clone turned up a few times. Within the sample, other DNA sequences also encode this same CDR3. The chain carries TRBV5-6 and TRBJ1-5; 7 nucleotides match TRBD1. The germline CDR1 and CDR2 sequences are SGHDT and YYEEEE. With 0 bases clipped from V and 3 bases from J, the junction kept 9 bases outside the gene matches. The CDR3 totals 17 residues. The CDR3 loop reads CASSLEGGVGSNQPQHF. For the CDR3, the DNA is TGTGCCAGCAGCTTGGAAGGGGGCGTCGGGTCCAATCAGCCCCAGCATTTT.

This sequence joins TRBV5-6 and TRBJ2-5; D may be TRBD1 (6 bases). The V end was cut by 1 base, the J end by 1 base, with 14 bases between. Germline V gene data show CDR1 as SGHDT and CDR2 as YYEEEE. The CDR3 has 16 residues. The CDR3 bases are TGTGCCAGCAGCTTGTTTACAGGGCGCTCCCAAGAGACCCAGTACTTC. Protein: CASSLFTGRSQETQYF.

This rearrangement joins TRBV7-2 to TRBJ2-7; tentative D call: TRBD2 (6 bases). V lost 2 bases and J 2 bases, leaving 16 bases between the germline ends. The CDR3 has 16 amino acids. Per germline, CDR1 SGHTA and CDR2 FQGNSA. The CDR3 region is CASSLWGVGTTYEQYF. CDR3 DNA: TGTGCCAGCAGCTTATGGGGGGTGGGCACCACCTACGAGCAGTACTTC.

The chain has TRBV28 and TRBJ2-4; the match to TRBD1 covers 7 bases. J gave up 1 base and V 8 bases, and 8 bases lay outside the gene matches. Germline V gene data show CDR1 as MDHEN and CDR2 as SYDVKM. This CDR3 region has 15 residues. For the CDR3, the DNA is TGTGCCAGCCACCCGCAGGGGGACGCCAAAAACATTCAGTACTTC. It codes for CASHPQGDAKNIQYF.

The chain recombines TRBV19 with TRBJ2-7; no clear D. Germline V gene data show CDR1 as LNHDA and CDR2 as SQIVND (reference sequence). CDR3 length equals 13 residues. V shed 3 bases and J shed 3 bases, with 9 bases lying between them. The CDR3 loop reads CASSITTNYEQYF. CDR3 in DNA: TGTGCCAGTAGTATCACCACCAACTACGAGCAGTACTTC.

This clone appeared a single time. This sequence joins TRBV21-1 and TRBJ2-4. TRBV21-1 is reported as a pseudogene. There are 14 residues in the CDR3. The CDR3 is CASSKHVRPNIQYF. The DNA of the CDR3 is TGTGCCAGCAGCAAACACGTTCGACCGAACATTCAGTACTTC.

The V call is TRBV27, the J call TRBJ2-5; weak D call: TRBD2 (6 bases). Germline CDR1 and CDR2: MNHEY and SMNVEV (reference sequence). V was pared by 3 bases and J by 5 bases, with 22 bases between. The CDR3 has 17 residues. CDR3: CASSFKRAPSMGETQYF. CDR3 nucleotide sequence: TGTGCCAGCAGTTTTAAGCGGGCCCCCTCCATGGGGGAGACCCAGTACTTC.

The V call is TRBV11-2, the J call TRBJ2-7, with 9 nucleotides matching TRBD1. V shed 3 bases and J 6 bases; nucleotides not matched to a gene: 0. Germline V gene data show CDR1 as SGHAT and CDR2 as FQNNGV. The CDR3 loop spans 12 amino acids. The CDR3 DNA follows: TGTGCCAGCAGCTTGACAGGGGGCGAGCAGTACTTC. It yields the protein CASSLTGGEQYF.

In regard to this clone: The sample holds other DNA sequences that translate to the same CDR3. This sequence joins TRBV5-6 and TRBJ1-2; TRBD1 aligns across 7 bases. This CDR3 spans 14 amino acids. CDR1 and CDR2 (germline): SGHDT, YYEEEE. V was clipped by 0 bases and J by 4 bases; unmatched bases: 3. For the CDR3, the DNA is TGTGCCAGCAGCTTGGGGGACAGCATCTATGGCTACACCTTC. This translates into CASSLGDSIYGYTF.

Points on this clone: Other DNA sequences of this sample code for an identical CDR3. The V and J genes are TRBV5-1 and TRBJ1-2; no firm D call. The CDR3 runs 13 residues. The V end lost 0 bases, the J end lost 3 bases, and 6 bases lay between the germline ends. CDR1 is SGHRS, CDR2 YFSETQ, per germline. In nucleotides, the CDR3 is TGCGCCAGCAGCTTGGGGGAGGACTATGGCTACACCTTC. Translation: CASSLGEDYGYTF.

This clone has just a few counts. J is TRBJ2-1 and V is TRBV7-9; D call uncertain. The germline V gene has CDR1 SEHNR and CDR2 FQNEAQ (reference sequence). CDR3 length: 15 residues. Between the trimmed V and J ends, which lost 7 bases and 0 bases, there was a span of 13 bases. CDR3 amino acids: CASTPSASSYNEQFF. CDR3 DNA sequence: TGTGCCAGCACCCCTTCAGCAAGCTCCTACAATGAGCAGTTCTTC.

The J gene is TRBJ2-3, the V gene TRBV6-1; D not certain. Trimming cost V 1 base and J 3 bases, with 2 bases left between them. The CDR3 runs 12 residues. The germline gives CDR1 MNHNS, CDR2 SASEGT. The CDR3 spells CASSEDTDTQYF. DNA of the CDR3: TGTGCCAGCAGTGAAGATACAGATACGCAGTATTTT.